This TCR beta chain is drawn from a study of tumor-infiltrating lymphocytes in primary liver carcinoma. General study points: The study used bulk unsorted samples and so did not compare CD4+ and CD8+ repertoires. Blood's top-250-clone fraction was significantly lower than that of tumors (p = 0.039).

A constant-region primer primed TCR beta cDNA synthesis from 400 to 550 ng of total RNA. Three nested multiplex PCR rounds of slightly modified ARM-PCR generated TCR beta libraries. Amplification in the first two PCR rounds was performed using TRBV1-TRBV30 forward primers and a C-beta reverse primer for approximately 10 cycles each. Each CDR3 protein is one row after TCRdb ran MiXCR on the multiplex PCR reads. The table has approximately 330,000 distinct CDR3 sequences, almost 65% seen once. Looked up from germline, CDR1 is SQVTM and CDR2 is ANQGSEA. This CDR3 region has 13 residues. Remarks on this clonotype: Its specificity is not known. Germline is not matched at one junction end, which may reflect a read error.

RNA isolated from unsorted whole blood supplied the blood RNA, with germline DNA also extracted. The chain has TRBV29-1 and TRBJ1-1, with a tentative D call TRBD1 (6 bases). This TCR was recovered from a man aged 35 to 55 with primary liver carcinoma and hepatitis B virus infection. Sequencing was carried out using peripheral blood. The CDR3 DNA reads as TGTAGCGTTGATCAGACAGGGAACACTGAAGCTTTCTTT. Translation: CSVDQTGNTEAFF.